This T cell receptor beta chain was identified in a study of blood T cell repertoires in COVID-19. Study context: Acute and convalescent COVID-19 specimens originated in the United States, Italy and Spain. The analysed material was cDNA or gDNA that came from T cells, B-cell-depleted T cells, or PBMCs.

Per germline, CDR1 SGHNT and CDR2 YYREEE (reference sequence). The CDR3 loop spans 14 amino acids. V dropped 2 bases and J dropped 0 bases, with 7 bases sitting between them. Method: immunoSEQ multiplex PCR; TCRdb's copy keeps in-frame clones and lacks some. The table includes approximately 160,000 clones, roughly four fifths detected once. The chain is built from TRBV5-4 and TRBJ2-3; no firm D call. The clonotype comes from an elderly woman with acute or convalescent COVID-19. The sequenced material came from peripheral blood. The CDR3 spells CASSFLSSTDTQYF. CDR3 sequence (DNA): TGTGCCAGCAGCTTTCTTTCCAGCACAGATACGCAGTATTTT.